This T cell receptor (beta chain) was sequenced during a study of vaccination and CD4 T cells after COVID-19. Regarding time point: late sampling 161 to 241 days after vaccination in a few convalescent patients. In TCRdb, the PCR reads were re-called with MiXCR into one record per CDR3 protein. The sample includes some 40,000 distinct CDR3 sequences, under 45% of them seen just once. This clonotype appeared a few times. Antigen specificity is unknown. Whole-study results and caveats: A median of about 90% of reactive clones, in convalescent patients, became evident only post-vaccination. SARS-CoV-2-reactive clonotype medians increased from roughly 21 to 40, not significantly. Spike mono-reactivity was shown by 304 of 307 vaccine-specific clones in convalescent patients.

Germline-derived CDR1 and CDR2 are MNHNS and SASEGT. The CDR3 is made up of 16 amino acids. Trimming stripped 6 bases from V and 0 bases from J, with 15 bases between. The sample was CD4+ T cells from blood, taken about 7 months after SARS-CoV-2 vaccination. The sequence was obtained from a human donor who had recovered from COVID-19. The chain uses TRBV6-1 and TRBJ1-5; maybe TRBD1 (5 bases). The CDR3 protein is CASRDGGGVSNQPQHF. CDR3 DNA sequence: TGTGCCAGCAGAGACGGGGGGGGTGTTAGCAATCAGCCCCAGCATTTT.